The 9 T cell receptor beta chains listed next were all sequenced from one sample in a study of beta chain features in type 1 diabetes. Sequenced material consisted of expressed TCRB transcripts (all of the isolated RNA was reverse transcribed). Some clones are missing from TCRdb's copy, which holds only in-frame ones; the method was immunoSEQ multiplex PCR. The table lists about 140,000 clones, less than 10% of them singletons. Specimen: central memory CD4+ T cells from blood. Receptors originate from a woman in her thirties or forties in good health.

This clone was picked up a small number of times. The chain couples TRBV7-9 to TRBJ1-6; 7 bases match TRBD1. This CDR3 comprises 14 residues. CDR1 SEHNR and CDR2 FQNEAQ come from the germline V gene (reference sequence). Trimming took 5 bases from V and 7 from J; bases not matched to a gene: 5. The CDR3 coding sequence is TGTGCCAGCAGCGAAAAACAGGGGAATTCACCCCTCCACTTT. Translation: CASSEKQGNSPLHF.

This clone was observed a handful of times. The rearrangement links TRBV5-4 to TRBJ2-3, with D unresolved. The germline V gene has CDR1 SGHNT and CDR2 YYREEE (reference sequence). CDR3 length equals 13 residues. The V end was cut by 0 bases, the J end by 5 bases, with 7 bases between. The DNA for the CDR3 is TGTGCCAGCAGCTTGGAATACGGAGATACGCAGTATTTT. Its translation: CASSLEYGDTQYF.

This clone occurred a few times. The chain is built from TRBV19 and TRBJ2-6; TRBD1 aligns across 7 bases. The CDR3 runs 16 residues. In germline, CDR1 is LNHDA, CDR2 SQIVND (reference sequence). J lost 2 bases, V lost 5 bases, and 6 bases had no gene match. CDR3 DNA sequence: TGTGCCAGTAGTGCCCGACAGGGCGCTGGGGCCAACGTCCTGACTTTC. This encodes CASSARQGAGANVLTF.

At least ten counts were recorded for this clone. The chain recombines TRBV7-9 with TRBJ1-4; perhaps TRBD1 as D (5 bases). This CDR3 is built from 14 residues. The V end lost 6 bases, the J end lost 8 bases, and 16 bases lay between the germline ends. Germline assignment: CDR1 SEHNR and CDR2 FQNEAQ (reference sequence). Here the CDR3 reads CASSVGGNREKLFF. CDR3 coding DNA: TGTGCCAGCAGTGTCGGGGGGAACAGGGAAAAACTGTTTTTT.

This rearrangement joins TRBV5-1 to TRBJ2-3, with TRBD1 matching over 9 bases. The CDR3 runs 14 residues. Germline V CDR1 and CDR2: SGHRS, YFSETQ. V gave up 4 bases and J gave up 6 bases; unmatched junction bases: 6. The CDR3 DNA reads TGCGCCAGCAGCCAGATAGGGACAGGGGATACGCAGTATTTT. This gives the protein CASSQIGTGDTQYF.

This clone was seen only a few times. V and J are TRBV11-2 and TRBJ2-5; the D gene is possibly TRBD1 (5 bases). Deletions cut 5 bases from V and 7 bases from J, with 11 bases between. Germline V gives CDR1 SGHAT, CDR2 FQNNGV. The CDR3 is 12 residues long. The CDR3 spells CASSASRGTQYF. CDR3 DNA sequence: TGTGCCAGCAGCGCGTCTAGGGGGACCCAGTACTTC.

The chain joins TRBV7-2 to TRBJ2-6; no definite D call. This CDR3 comprises 15 residues. The V gene lost 5 bases and the J gene lost 0 bases, with 8 bases spanning the gap. Germline assignment: CDR1 SGHTA and CDR2 FQGNSA. Written as DNA, the CDR3 is TGTGCCAGCAGCCCCGGTCTCTCTGGGGCCAACGTCCTGACTTTC. This gives the protein CASSPGLSGANVLTF.

In this sample, this clone turned up a few times. The V and J genes are TRBV29-1 and TRBJ2-3, with 9 positions matching TRBD2. The CDR3 totals 14 residues. V was pared by 1 base and J by 4 bases, with 3 bases of the junction left unmatched. Germline-derived CDR1 and CDR2 are SQVTM and ANQGSEA. CDR3 coding DNA: TGCAGCGTTGAAGGGCGGGGGGGCTCAGATACGCAGTATTTT. Amino acid sequence: CSVEGRGGSDTQYF.

The table lists this clone with a few counts. The sample has other DNA sequences that encode this CDR3 too. This chain links TRBV6-5 with TRBJ2-7, with 8 bases identical to TRBD1. Losses at the gene ends were 6 bases for V and 4 bases for J; bases not matched to a gene: 2. The V gene's germline CDR1 is MNHEY and CDR2 SVGAGI. The CDR3 runs to 12 residues. The CDR3 coding sequence is TGTGCCAGCAGGAGACAGGGGTACGAGCAGTACTTC. It codes for CASRRQGYEQYF.